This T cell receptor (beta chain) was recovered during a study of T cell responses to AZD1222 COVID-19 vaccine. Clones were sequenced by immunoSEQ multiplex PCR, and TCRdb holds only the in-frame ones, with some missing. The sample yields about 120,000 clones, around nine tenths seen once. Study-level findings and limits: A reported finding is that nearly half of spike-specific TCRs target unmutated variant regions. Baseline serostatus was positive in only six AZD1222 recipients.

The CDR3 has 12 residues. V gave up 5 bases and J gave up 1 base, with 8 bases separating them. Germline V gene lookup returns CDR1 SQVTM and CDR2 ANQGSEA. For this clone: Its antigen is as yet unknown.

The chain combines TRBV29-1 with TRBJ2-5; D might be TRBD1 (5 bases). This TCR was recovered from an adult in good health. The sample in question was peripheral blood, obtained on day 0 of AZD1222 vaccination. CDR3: CSVKQGQETQYF. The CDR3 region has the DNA TGCAGCGTTAAGCAGGGCCAAGAGACCCAGTACTTC.